This is a list of T cell receptor beta chains from one sample in a study of cytomegalovirus exposure and HLA in healthy donors. Profiled with immunoSEQ multiplex PCR; TCRdb holds only in-frame clones, not every one. The sample holds about 150,000 clones; under 75% are singletons and the top ten take roughly 6.8%. The source material was PBMCs. Source of these receptors: a woman in her sixties in good health and CMV-seropositive. The CDR3 runs from the conserved cysteine through the conserved F or W. Fields, in order: D gene, clone size, V gene, CDR3 length, J gene, CDR3 DNA, CDR3 protein. A D gene is named only where the DNA matches it firmly. A row's size may be missing; if present it is once, few, many or a size class.

D gene: .
clone size: once
V gene: TRBV27
CDR3 length: 14
J gene: TRBJ1-4
CDR3 DNA: TGTGCCAGCAGACGGACATCTTTCCAAGAAAAACTGTTTTTT
CDR3 protein: CASRRTSFQEKLFF

D gene: TRBD2
clone size: .
V gene: TRBV11-1
CDR3 length: 16
J gene: TRBJ2-7
CDR3 DNA: TGTGCCAGCAGCCCTACACTAGCGGGAGTATTATACGAGCAGTACTTC
CDR3 protein: CASSPTLAGVLYEQYF

D gene: .
clone size: .
V gene: TRBV7-8
CDR3 length: 14
J gene: TRBJ2-3
CDR3 DNA: TGTGCCAGCAGCTTGGGTCCTAGATCAAATACGCAGTATTTT
CDR3 protein: CASSLGPRSNTQYF

D gene: .
clone size: .
V gene: TRBV5-1
CDR3 length: 15
J gene: TRBJ2-1
CDR3 DNA: TGCGCCAGCAGCCCCGAGGGGGGGATCTACAATGAGCAGTTCTTC
CDR3 protein: CASSPEGGIYNEQFF

D gene: .
clone size: .
V gene: TRBV2
CDR3 length: 11
J gene: TRBJ2-3
CDR3 DNA: TGTGCCAGCATCCGTTCAGATACGCAGTATTTT
CDR3 protein: CASIRSDTQYF

D gene: TRBD2
clone size: few
V gene: TRBV10-3
CDR3 length: 17
J gene: TRBJ2-1
CDR3 DNA: TGTGCCATCAGTGAGCGAACAGGACTAGCGGGAGATAATGAGCAGTTCTTC
CDR3 protein: CAISERTGLAGDNEQFF

D gene: TRBD1
clone size: .
V gene: TRBV9
CDR3 length: 14
J gene: TRBJ2-1
CDR3 DNA: TGTGCCAGCAGCGTGACAGGGATGCCCGATGAGCAGTTCTTC
CDR3 protein: CASSVTGMPDEQFF

D gene: TRBD2
clone size: few
V gene: TRBV4-2
CDR3 length: 17
J gene: TRBJ2-7
CDR3 DNA: TGTGCCAGCAGCCAAGAGGCATGGGCGGGAGGGTTCAACGAGCAGTACTTC
CDR3 protein: CASSQEAWAGGFNEQYF

D gene: .
clone size: .
V gene: TRBV29-1
CDR3 length: 11
J gene: TRBJ2-1
CDR3 DNA: TGCAGCGCTGGGACAAACAATGAGCAGTTCTTC
CDR3 protein: CSAGTNNEQFF

D gene: .
clone size: .
V gene: TRBV6-5
CDR3 length: 14
J gene: TRBJ2-7
CDR3 DNA: TGTGCCAGCAGCCTTCGCGGACTAACCTACGAGCAGTACTTC
CDR3 protein: CASSLRGLTYEQYF

D gene: TRBD2
clone size: .
V gene: TRBV7-2
CDR3 length: 15
J gene: TRBJ2-7
CDR3 DNA: TGTGCCAGCAGCTGGGGACTAGCGCCCACCTACGAGCAGTACTTC
CDR3 protein: CASSWGLAPTYEQYF

D gene: TRBD1
clone size: .
V gene: TRBV28
CDR3 length: 14
J gene: TRBJ2-7
CDR3 DNA: TGTGCCAGCAGTTTGACAGGGGGCTCCTACGAGCAGTACTTC
CDR3 protein: CASSLTGGSYEQYF

D gene: TRBD1
clone size: once
V gene: TRBV4-2
CDR3 length: 14
J gene: TRBJ1-1
CDR3 DNA: TGTGCCAGCAGCCCAACAGGGCAGGGGGCTGAAGCTTTCTTT
CDR3 protein: CASSPTGQGAEAFF

D gene: TRBD2
clone size: few
V gene: TRBV9
CDR3 length: 15
J gene: TRBJ2-7
CDR3 DNA: TGTGCCAGCAGCGGTGGGACTAGCGGGAGCTACGAGCAGTACTTC
CDR3 protein: CASSGGTSGSYEQYF

D gene: .
clone size: .
V gene: TRBV7-9
CDR3 length: 12
J gene: TRBJ2-1
CDR3 DNA: TGTGCCAGCAGCGGACGCGGGAATGAGCAGTTCTTC
CDR3 protein: CASSGRGNEQFF

D gene: .
clone size: .
V gene: TRBV10-3
CDR3 length: 14
J gene: TRBJ2-2
CDR3 DNA: TGTGCCATCAGACAAAACTATAACACCGGGGAGCTGTTTTTT
CDR3 protein: CAIRQNYNTGELFF

D gene: .
clone size: few
V gene: TRBV6-5
CDR3 length: 13
J gene: TRBJ2-5
CDR3 DNA: TGTGCCAGCAGTCCCGCACAGCAAGAGACCCAGTACTTC
CDR3 protein: CASSPAQQETQYF

D gene: .
clone size: .
V gene: TRBV7-2
CDR3 length: 13
J gene: TRBJ2-1
CDR3 DNA: TGTGCCAGCAGCTATCGACTAGGAGATGAGCAGTTCTTC
CDR3 protein: CASSYRLGDEQFF

D gene: .
clone size: .
V gene: TRBV5-1
CDR3 length: 15
J gene: TRBJ2-2
CDR3 DNA: TGCGCCAGCAGCAACCAGGGGAGTGGTACCGGGGAGCTGTTTTTT
CDR3 protein: CASSNQGSGTGELFF

D gene: TRBD1
clone size: .
V gene: TRBV19
CDR3 length: 14
J gene: TRBJ2-7
CDR3 DNA: TGTGCCAGTAGTCTCCGGGACAGTACCTACGAGCAGTACTTC
CDR3 protein: CASSLRDSTYEQYF

D gene: .
clone size: few
V gene: TRBV6-5
CDR3 length: 14
J gene: TRBJ1-3
CDR3 DNA: TGTGCCAGCAGACCGGGAGTAGGAGGAAACACCATATATTTT
CDR3 protein: CASRPGVGGNTIYF

D gene: .
clone size: .
V gene: TRBV9
CDR3 length: 14
J gene: TRBJ1-5
CDR3 DNA: TGTGCCAGCAGCGTAGACAGCAGCAATCAGCCCCAGCATTTT
CDR3 protein: CASSVDSSNQPQHF

D gene: TRBD1
clone size: .
V gene: TRBV5-1
CDR3 length: 16
J gene: TRBJ1-3
CDR3 DNA: TGCGCCAGCAGCTTGATGGGACAGCTCTCTGGAAACACCATATATTTT
CDR3 protein: CASSLMGQLSGNTIYF

D gene: .
clone size: once
V gene: TRBV5-1
CDR3 length: 14
J gene: TRBJ1-1
CDR3 DNA: TGCGCCAGCAGCTTGGGGAGGGCGGGCACTGAAGCTTTCTTT
CDR3 protein: CASSLGRAGTEAFF

D gene: .
clone size: .
V gene: TRBV29-1
CDR3 length: 12
J gene: TRBJ1-3
CDR3 DNA: TGCAGCGTGACGGCGGGGAATGGGATGGTCGATTTT
CDR3 protein: CSVTAGNGMVDF

D gene: .
clone size: .
V gene: TRBV11-1
CDR3 length: 12
J gene: TRBJ1-2
CDR3 DNA: TGTGCCAGCAGCTTAGAGGGGTATGGCTACACCTTC
CDR3 protein: CASSLEGYGYTF

D gene: .
clone size: .
V gene: TRBV28
CDR3 length: 14
J gene: TRBJ1-2
CDR3 DNA: TGTGCCAGCCTAGTTTCCGGAGCTAACTATGGCTACACCTTC
CDR3 protein: CASLVSGANYGYTF

D gene: TRBD1
clone size: once
V gene: TRBV5-1
CDR3 length: 18
J gene: TRBJ1-2
CDR3 DNA: TGCGCCAGCAGCTCTCTCCCGGGACAGGGGACTGCCTCTGCGGGCTACACCTTC
CDR3 protein: CASSSLPGQGTASAGYTF

D gene: TRBD1
clone size: .
V gene: TRBV13
CDR3 length: 15
J gene: TRBJ1-1
CDR3 DNA: TGTGCCAGCAGCTTAGAAGGGGGCGGGAACACTGAAGCTTTCTTT
CDR3 protein: CASSLEGGGNTEAFF